This note documents a single T cell receptor beta chain sequence. Participant-reported clinical history was the basis for cohort assignment. Recovered participants had two consecutive negative NP/OP PCR tests, healthcare professional clearance, or symptom resolution. These data are taken from a study of blood T cell repertoires in COVID-19. Background on the study: Spain, Italy and the United States supplied samples that represented acute and convalescent COVID-19.

The CDR3 is made up of 13 amino acids. Germline-derived CDR1 and CDR2 are LNHDA and SQIVND (reference sequence). V was pared by 4 bases and J by 7 bases, with 0 bases of the junction left unmatched. Sequenced by immunoSEQ multiplex PCR; TCRdb stores in-frame clones only, minus some. This sample yields about 200,000 clones, of which about 80% are seen a single time; roughly 7% belongs to the top ten. This clonotype was obtained from a man in his forties who had recovered from COVID-19. The chain links TRBV19 to TRBJ1-5, with 11 bases aligning to TRBD1. Sequencing was carried out using PBMCs or T cells enriched from blood (not recorded which). CDR3 amino acids: CASSRDRGQPQHF. CDR3 sequence (DNA): TGTGCCAGTAGTAGGGACAGGGGGCAGCCCCAGCATTTT. Using reference TRBV19 and TRBJ1-5 for the parts outside the CDR3, the full variable domain is DGGITQSPKYLFRKEGQNVTLSCEQNLNHDAMYWYRQDPGQGLRLIYYSQIVNDFQKGDIAEGYSVSREKKESFPLTVTSAQKNPTAFYLCASSRDRGQPQHFGDGTRLSIL.